A selection of T cell receptor beta chains follows, all from one sample in a study of OX40 agonist ivuxolimab in advanced cancers. TCRdb's copy holds only in-frame clones and misses some; the assay was immunoSEQ multiplex PCR. The data show about 58,000 clones, about 88% seen once. The sequences come from CD4+ or CD8+ T cells sorted from blood, collected in a trial of the OX40 agonist ivuxolimab. Receptors originate from an adult with an advanced solid tumor such as melanoma, head and neck, liver or kidney cancer. CDR3s include the opening cysteine and the closing phenylalanine or tryptophan. Fields, in order: J gene, D gene, V gene, clone size, CDR3 DNA, CDR3 protein. The D gene is left open where the match is weak. A row's size may be missing; if present it is once, few, many or a size class.

>TRBJ2-1|TRBD2|TRBV18|-
TGTGCCAGCTCCCTCGGGACTAGCGGGAGTGGTGAGCAGTTCTTC
CASSLGTSGSGEQFF
>TRBJ1-6|-|TRBV14|-
TGTGCCAGCAGCCAAGACGAGGGGGTGAATAATTCACCCCTCCACTTT
CASSQDEGVNNSPLHF
>TRBJ2-7|TRBD2|TRBV27|-
TGTGCCAGCAGTGAAGGTAGCGGGAGTGCCTACGAGCAGTACTTC
CASSEGSGSAYEQYF
>TRBJ2-2|TRBD2|TRBV9|-
TGTGCCAGCAGCGTAGGATCTAGCGGGAGTACCGGGGAGCTGTTTTTT
CASSVGSSGSTGELFF
>TRBJ1-1|-|TRBV7-2|-
TGTGCCAGCAGCTTGCACAGGAACACTGAAGCTTTCTTT
CASSLHRNTEAFF
>TRBJ2-6|-|TRBV4-2|-
TGTGCCAGCAGCCAGCCAAGCTCTGGGGCCAACGTCCTGACTTTC
CASSQPSSGANVLTF
>TRBJ2-7|-|TRBV11-2|-
TGTGCCAGCAGCCCCCCGCGCGCGCACTCCTACGAGCAGTACTTC
CASSPPRAHSYEQYF
>TRBJ2-1|-|TRBV9|-
TGTGCCAGCAGTCCCTCCCTCACCCAGGTAGGGAATGAGCAGTTCTTC
CASSPSLTQVGNEQFF
>TRBJ2-1|-|TRBV5-1|once
TGCGCCAGCAGAGTTGGGTACAGGGAGTGGAAGGGGCAGTTCTTC
CASRVGYREWKGQFF
>TRBJ2-1|-|TRBV28|once
TGTGCCAGCAGTTCCGACGACAATGAGCAGTTCTTC
CASSSDDNEQFF
>TRBJ1-1|-|TRBV4-1|few
TGCGCCAGCAGCCAAGATGGGCCTCGATTCCGGGACACTGAAGCTTTCTTT
CASSQDGPRFRDTEAFF
>TRBJ1-4|-|TRBV6-5|-
TGTGCCAGCCGTCTAAGGGAAAAACTGTTTTTT
CASRLREKLFF
>TRBJ1-2|-|TRBV2|-
TGTGCCAGCAGTCCCGACAGGCGGGCCACTTATGGCTACACCTTC
CASSPDRRATYGYTF
>TRBJ2-2|TRBD2|TRBV7-2|-
TGTGCCAGCAGCCCCTATCAAGCGGGGGCTCCCGCGCTGTTTTTT
CASSPYQAGAPALFF
>TRBJ1-5|-|TRBV4-3|-
TGCGCCAGCAGCCAAGAAGACGGCGACGGACAGCCCCAGCATTTT
CASSQEDGDGQPQHF
>TRBJ1-1|-|TRBV18|-
TGTGCCAGCTCTATGGGGATGAACACTGAAGCTTTCTTT
CASSMGMNTEAFF
>TRBJ2-3|-|TRBV7-9|once
TGTGCCAGCAGCACTTTTTCAGATACGCAGTATTTT
CASSTFSDTQYF
>TRBJ1-6|-|TRBV27|-
TGTGCCAGCAGGTTACAGAGCTCCTATAATTCACCCCTCCACTTT
CASRLQSSYNSPLHF
>TRBJ2-1|TRBD1|TRBV2|-
TGTGCCAGCAGGGGTCGGACAGGGGGATACAATGAGCAGTTCTTC
CASRGRTGGYNEQFF
>TRBJ2-5|-|TRBV18|-
TGTGCCAGCTCACGGTACCAAGAGACCCAGTACTTC
CASSRYQETQYF
>TRBJ2-7|-|TRBV5-4|-
TGTGCCAGCAGCTTGGGCACACACGGCGGACAGTACTTC
CASSLGTHGGQYF
>TRBJ1-1|TRBD1|TRBV5-4|-
TGTGCCAGCGCGGGACAGGGGGCGATTGGGACTGAAGCTTTCTTT
CASAGQGAIGTEAFF
>TRBJ2-7|-|TRBV6-5|-
TGTGCCAGCAGTTACGTTGCTCGCTCCTACGAGCAGTACTTC
CASSYVARSYEQYF
>TRBJ2-1|-|TRBV7-8|-
TGTGCCAGCAGCCATATCGAGGGGGCGGGAGTCTACAATGAGCAGTTCTTC
CASSHIEGAGVYNEQFF
>TRBJ2-2|TRBD2|TRBV29-1|-
TGCAGCGTTGGAGCGGGAGTCAGAGGGGAGCTGTTTTTT
CSVGAGVRGELFF
>TRBJ2-1|-|TRBV5-4|-
TGTGCCAGCAGCCCGCCCTCCCAGGTTTACAATGAGCAGTTCTTC
CASSPPSQVYNEQFF
>TRBJ2-5|TRBD2|TRBV7-9|-
TGTGCCAGCAGCCCCGGGACTAGCGGGGTACAAGAGACCCAGTACTTC
CASSPGTSGVQETQYF
>TRBJ1-2|TRBD1|TRBV2|-
TGTGCCAGCAGTGAGCTAGGGACAGGAAGCTATGGCTACACCTTC
CASSELGTGSYGYTF
>TRBJ2-4|TRBD1|TRBV7-9|few
TGTGCCAGCAGCTTAGAAGGGGGCGGAGGCATTCAGTACTTC
CASSLEGGGGIQYF
>TRBJ2-3|TRBD1|TRBV19|-
TGTGCCAGTAGTGTCGGACAGGGGGGGCCAGATACGCAGTATTTT
CASSVGQGGPDTQYF
>TRBJ1-5|-|TRBV10-3|-
TGTGCCATCAGTGAATTGGGTGACAATCAGCCCCAGCATTTT
CAISELGDNQPQHF